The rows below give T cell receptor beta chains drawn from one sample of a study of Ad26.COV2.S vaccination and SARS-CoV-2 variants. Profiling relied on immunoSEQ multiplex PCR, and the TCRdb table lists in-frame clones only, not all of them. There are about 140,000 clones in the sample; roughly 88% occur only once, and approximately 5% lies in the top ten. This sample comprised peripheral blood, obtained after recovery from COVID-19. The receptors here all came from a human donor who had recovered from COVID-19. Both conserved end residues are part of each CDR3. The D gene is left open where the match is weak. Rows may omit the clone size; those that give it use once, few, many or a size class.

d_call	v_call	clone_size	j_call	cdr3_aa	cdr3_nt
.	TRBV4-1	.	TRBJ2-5	CASSIRDFTQETQYF	TGCGCCAGCAGCATTCGGGACTTCACTCAAGAGACCCAGTACTTC
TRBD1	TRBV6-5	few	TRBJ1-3	CASSWGQGNGNTIYF	TGTGCCAGCAGCTGGGGACAGGGTAATGGAAACACCATATATTTT
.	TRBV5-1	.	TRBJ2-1	CASSFNGGPSYNEQFF	TGCGCCAGCAGCTTTAACGGGGGGCCGTCGTACAATGAGCAGTTCTTC
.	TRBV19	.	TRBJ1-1	CASSISVNTEAFF	TGTGCCAGTAGTATATCAGTGAACACTGAAGCTTTCTTT
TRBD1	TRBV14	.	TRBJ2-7	CASSKDRVGYFEQYF	TGTGCCAGCAGCAAAGACAGGGTCGGCTATTTCGAGCAGTACTTC
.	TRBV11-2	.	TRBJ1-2	CASSSQAAGSDGYTF	TGTGCCAGCAGCTCCCAAGCCGCCGGGAGTGATGGCTACACCTTC
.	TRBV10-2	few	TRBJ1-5	CASSESDLRGNQPQHF	TGCGCCAGCAGTGAGTCGGATCTCCGTGGCAATCAGCCCCAGCATTTT
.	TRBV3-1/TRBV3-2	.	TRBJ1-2	CASSITGSGYTF	TGTGCCAGCAGCATAACAGGGAGTGGCTACACCTTC
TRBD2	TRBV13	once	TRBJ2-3	CASSSHALAGGPDTQYF	TGTGCCAGCAGCTCCCACGCACTAGCGGGTGGGCCAGATACGCAGTATTTT
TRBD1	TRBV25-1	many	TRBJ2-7	CASSSLGQGHEQYF	TGTGCCAGCAGTTCCCTGGGACAGGGCCACGAGCAGTACTTC
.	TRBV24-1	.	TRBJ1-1	CATSDLGSTEAFF	TGTGCCACCAGTGATTTGGGGAGCACTGAAGCTTTCTTT
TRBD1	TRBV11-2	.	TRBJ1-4	CASSATTGYEKLFF	TGTGCCAGCAGCGCTACGACAGGGTATGAAAAACTGTTTTTT
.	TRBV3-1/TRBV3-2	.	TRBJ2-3	CASSQVFTDTQYF	TGTGCCAGCAGCCAAGTTTTTACAGATACGCAGTATTTT
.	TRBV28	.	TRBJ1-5	CASSFDYLTGDNQPQHF	TGTGCCAGCAGTTTTGACTACTTAACGGGTGATAATCAGCCCCAGCATTTT
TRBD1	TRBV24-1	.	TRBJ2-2	CATSSGTGYTGELFF	TGTGCCACCAGCTCCGGGACAGGGTACACCGGGGAGCTGTTTTTT
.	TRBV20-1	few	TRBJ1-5	CSASSRVGNQPQHF	TGCAGTGCTAGTTCCAGGGTGGGGAATCAGCCCCAGCATTTT
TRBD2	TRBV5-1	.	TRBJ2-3	CASSSQTSGGPDTQYF	TGCGCCAGCAGCTCGCAGACTAGCGGGGGCCCAGATACGCAGTATTTT
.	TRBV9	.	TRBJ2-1	CASSGQGVTYNEQFF	TGTGCCAGCAGCGGTCAAGGGGTCACCTACAATGAGCAGTTCTTC
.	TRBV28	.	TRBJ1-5	CASSSGYSNQPQHF	TGTGCCAGCAGTTCAGGGTATAGCAATCAGCCCCAGCATTTT
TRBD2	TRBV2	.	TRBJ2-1	CASSEWTSGYNEQFF	TGTGCCAGCAGCGAATGGACTAGCGGATACAATGAGCAGTTCTTC
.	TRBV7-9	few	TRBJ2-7	CASGGHPEQYF	TGTGCCAGCGGGGGACACCCCGAGCAGTACTTC
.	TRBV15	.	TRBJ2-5	CATSRISLGETQYF	TGTGCCACCAGCAGAATAAGTTTGGGTGAGACCCAGTACTTC
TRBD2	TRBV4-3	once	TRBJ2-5	CASSQERAGGQETQYF	TGCGCCAGCAGCCAAGAAAGGGCGGGGGGCCAAGAGACCCAGTACTTC
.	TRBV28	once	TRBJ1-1	CASSFPPQGYGAFF	TGTGCCAGCAGTTTTCCTCCCCAGGGTTACGGAGCTTTCTTT
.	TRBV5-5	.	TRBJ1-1	CASSLFRDLNTEAFF	TGTGCCAGCAGCTTGTTCCGGGATTTGAACACTGAAGCTTTCTTT